Following are 14 T cell receptor beta chains from one sample sequenced in a study of T cell responses to AZD1222 COVID-19 vaccine. The protocol was immunoSEQ multiplex PCR, while the TCRdb copy is restricted to in-frame clones and leaves out a portion. This sample has around 44,000 clones; 80% to 90% occur once, and the top ten carry approximately 7%. The sequenced sample was peripheral blood, obtained 28 days after the second AZD1222 dose. Receptors were obtained from an adult who received the AZD1222 COVID-19 vaccine.

V is TRBV2 and J is TRBJ2-2, with TRBD1 identical over 7 bases. The length of the CDR3 is 18 residues. CDR1 is SNHLY, CDR2 FYNNEI, per germline. With 4 bases clipped from V and 1 base from J, the junction kept 12 bases outside the gene matches. CDR3 protein: CASSVRGLGTENTGELFF. The CDR3 nucleotides are TGTGCCAGCAGTGTTCGAGGTTTGGGGACAGAGAACACCGGGGAGCTGTTTTTT.

The CDR3 here is CASSHVGLAGADEQFF. DNA of the CDR3: TGCGCCAGCAGTCACGTGGGACTAGCGGGAGCTGATGAGCAGTTCTTC. J is TRBJ2-1 and V is TRBV23-1; the match to TRBD2 covers 14 bases. TRBV23-1 belongs to the ORF category, with a function that is uncertain. V was clipped by 3 bases and J by 8 bases; unmatched bases: 6. This CDR3 region has 16 residues.

This clone appeared once. This chain uses TRBV15 with TRBJ2-7; D is perhaps TRBD2 (6 bases). CDR1 and CDR2 (germline): LNHNV, YYDKDF (reference sequence). V was shortened by 3 bases and J by 4 bases, with 19 bases between the two germline ends. The CDR3 totals 16 residues. For the CDR3, the DNA is TGTGCCACCAGCAGGGGGATCGGCGGGGTGGGATACGAGCAGTACTTC. It codes for CATSRGIGGVGYEQYF.

V is TRBV18 and J is TRBJ2-6; D not resolved. Germline-derived CDR1 and CDR2 are KGHSH and LQKENI. This CDR3 comprises 15 residues. The germline V and J ends were trimmed by 2 bases and 4 bases, with 9 bases remaining between them. The CDR3 loop reads CASSPLPVGANVLTF. The CDR3 region has the DNA TGTGCCAGCTCACCATTGCCGGTAGGGGCCAACGTCCTGACTTTC.

This clone was observed a few times. The gene calls are TRBV24-1 and TRBJ2-1; tentative D call: TRBD2 (6 bases). Trimming left V 3 bases short and J 5 bases short, with 13 bases between. CDR3 length: 15 residues. CDR1 is KGHDR, CDR2 SFDVKD, per germline. Here the CDR3 DNA reads TGTGCCACCAGTGATGGTGGAGGGGTTAACAATGAGCAGTTCTTC. This gives the protein CATSDGGGVNNEQFF.

This rearrangement joins TRBV5-6 to TRBJ1-2; possibly TRBD1 for D (6 bases). Germline CDR1 and CDR2: SGHDT and YYEEEE. The CDR3 loop spans 14 amino acids. The V gene lost 0 bases and the J gene lost 0 bases, with 6 bases spanning the gap. The chain's CDR3 is CASSLGTANYGYTF. Here the CDR3 DNA reads TGTGCCAGCAGCTTGGGGACAGCTAACTATGGCTACACCTTC.

This sequence joins TRBV27 and TRBJ2-7, with D hard to call. The CDR3 extends over 14 amino acids. The germline V gene has CDR1 MNHEY and CDR2 SMNVEV (reference sequence). With 0 bases removed from V and 0 bases from J, the gap between germline ends came to 6 bases. The CDR3 here is CASSLSMNSYEQYF. CDR3 in DNA: TGTGCCAGCAGTTTATCGATGAACTCCTACGAGCAGTACTTC.

V and J are TRBV18 and TRBJ1-5, with TRBD1 as a possible D gene (5 bases). The CDR3 is 13 residues long. V dropped 6 bases and J dropped 3 bases, with 9 bases sitting between them. Germline assignment: CDR1 KGHSH and CDR2 LQKENI. The CDR3 loop reads CASSGQVNQPQHF. The CDR3 DNA is TGTGCCAGCTCTGGACAAGTCAATCAGCCCCAGCATTTT.

This chain's CDR3 is CASSSAGTGGGEQYF. CDR3 in DNA: TGTGCCAGCAGTTCCGCCGGGACAGGGGGCGGCGAGCAGTACTTC. V is TRBV28 and J is TRBJ2-7; 12 nucleotides align to TRBD1. CDR1 MDHEN and CDR2 SYDVKM come from the germline V gene. The CDR3 totals 15 residues. The V segment lost 4 bases and the J segment 6 bases; nucleotides outside the gene matches: 7.

This chain joins TRBV10-2 and TRBJ2-1; tentatively, D is TRBD1 or TRBD2 (5 bases each). The germline V gene has CDR1 WSHSY and CDR2 SAAADI. The CDR3 has 13 residues. Trimming cost V 4 bases and J 9 bases, with 13 bases left between them. The CDR3, as DNA: TGCGCCAGCAGTGTGGGGGAGAGGACTGAGCAGTTCTTC. Translating gives CASSVGERTEQFF.

The chain combines TRBV5-5 with TRBJ2-3; D is unclear. This CDR3 region has 15 residues. Per germline, CDR1 SGHKS and CDR2 YYEKEE (reference sequence). V lost 1 base, J lost 0 bases, and 9 bases lay in between. CDR3 DNA: TGTGCCAGCAGCTTGAGGTATTCCAGCACAGATACGCAGTATTTT. Amino acid sequence: CASSLRYSSTDTQYF.

The chain links TRBV5-1 to TRBJ2-2; 10 bases line up with TRBD2. V shed 2 bases and J 3 bases; nucleotides not matched to a gene: 10. Germline CDR1 reads SGHRS; CDR2 reads YFSETQ. The CDR3 runs 18 residues. The CDR3 reads CASSLAGGARRDTGELFF. The DNA for the CDR3 is TGCGCCAGCAGCTTAGCGGGAGGGGCCAGAAGGGACACCGGGGAGCTGTTTTTT.

The J gene is TRBJ2-3, the V gene TRBV19, with D possibly being TRBD2 (6 bases). V was pared by 3 bases and J by 0 bases, with 13 bases between. The V gene's germline CDR1 is LNHDA and CDR2 SQIVND (reference sequence). The CDR3 extends over 16 amino acids. In DNA form, the CDR3 reads TGTGCCAGTAGTATGGGGACTGGCGATAGCACAGATACGCAGTATTTT. This codes for CASSMGTGDSTDTQYF.

V gene TRBV2 combines with J gene TRBJ1-2; 8 bases fit TRBD1. Germline V gives CDR1 SNHLY, CDR2 FYNNEI. V trimming: 4 bases; J trimming: 4 bases; junction bases outside the gene matches: 2. This CDR3 contains 13 residues. Here the CDR3 reads CASSVGTGYGYTF. For the CDR3, the DNA is TGTGCCAGCAGTGTAGGGACAGGCTATGGCTACACCTTC.